This T cell receptor (beta chain) was found in a study of T cell responses to AZD1222 COVID-19 vaccine. Study summary: It was second doses at about 4 or about 12 weeks that were pooled. Study findings and constraints: The repertoires were collected only after the peak T cell response. Among AZD1222 vaccinees, only five or six were seropositive at baseline. It should be noted that donors were predominantly white British and more often female, and clonal diversity was possibly underestimated.

Some clones are missing from TCRdb's copy, which holds only in-frame ones; the method was immunoSEQ multiplex PCR. Here the sample spans about 140,000 clones, approximately 94% being singletons. In its sample, this clone was seen once. No antigen is known for it. The germline V gene has CDR1 GTSNPN and CDR2 SVGIG (reference sequence). CDR3 length: 13 residues. With V trimmed by 4 bases and J by 6 bases, 6 bases remained unmatched. The genes are TRBV30 and TRBJ2-7; TRBD1 aligns across 10 bases. The sample was peripheral blood, taken on day 0 of AZD1222 vaccination. The receptor's source is an adult in good health. Here the CDR3 reads CAWNRDRGREQYF. As DNA, the CDR3 is TGTGCCTGGAACCGGGACAGGGGTCGCGAGCAGTACTTC.